This TCR beta chain was identified in a study of CD8 T cells in Susac syndrome. Germline V lookup: CDR1 DFQATT, CDR2 SNEGSKA (reference sequence). The length of the CDR3 is 16 residues. V gave up 0 bases and J gave up 4 bases, with 19 bases separating them. Random-hexamer reverse transcription was applied to roughly 0.5 to 1 ug RNA. It was immunoSEQ multiplex PCR that amplified TCR beta CDR3 across 54 Vbeta and 13 Jbeta. TCRdb reprocessed the immunoSEQ multiplex PCR reads via MiXCR and lists one record per CDR3 protein. The table has 330,000 or so distinct CDR3 sequences, 75% to 85% seen once. TEMRA cells were enriched by FACS, and CD4+ and CD8+ T cells were negatively isolated.

This receptor was obtained from a human donor with multiple sclerosis. Specimen: CD8+ T cells from PBMCs. The rearrangement uses TRBV20-1 and TRBJ2-7, with unresolved D. CDR3 loop: CSARDIGPQAPYEQYF. In DNA, the CDR3 is TGCAGTGCTAGAGATATCGGGCCTCAGGCCCCATACGAGCAGTACTTC.